The 3 T cell receptor beta chains presented below share a single source sample, sequenced in a study of T cells after yellow fever vaccination. TCRdb reprocessed the 5' RACE reads via MiXCR and lists one record per CDR3 protein. The repertoire includes about 120,000 distinct CDR3 sequences, roughly 15% of them detected once, and 35% to 45% sits in the top ten. This material consisted of CD8+ T cells sorted from PBMCs, taken 5 days after the yellow fever booster vaccination. These receptors all stem from a man aged 18 to 30 who received the YFV17D yellow fever vaccine.

The chain carries TRBV29-1 and TRBJ2-7, with a possible D match to TRBD1 (6 bases). V was shortened by 8 bases and J by 2 bases, with 16 bases between the two germline ends. The CDR3 is 13 amino acids. Germline CDR1 reads SQVTM; CDR2 reads ANQGSEA. CDR3 coding DNA: TGCAGCCCTCTCACAGGGTACCCCTACGAGCAGTACGTC. This encodes CSPLTGYPYEQYV.

This clonotype has a handful of counts. V and J are TRBV12-3 or TRBV12-4 and TRBJ1-1, with D perhaps matching TRBD1 (5 bases). Trimming left V 5 bases short and J 0 bases short, with 13 bases between. The CDR3 covers 15 residues. CDR3 in amino acids: CASSTPGPMNTEAFF. The CDR3 nucleotides are TGTGCCAGCAGTACCCCGGGACCGATGAACACTGAAGCTTTCTTT.

In its sample, this clonotype was seen many times. Written as DNA, the CDR3 is TGTGCCAGCAGCAGACCGGGAGCCAACAATGAGCAGTTCTTC. Translation gives CASSRPGANNEQFF. The chain recombines TRBV7-2 with TRBJ2-1; D is possibly TRBD2 (6 bases). The CDR3 contains 14 residues. The V gene lost 5 bases and the J gene lost 5 bases, with 13 bases spanning the gap. The germline V gene has CDR1 SGHTA and CDR2 FQGNSA. Filled out from reference TRBV7-2 and TRBJ2-1, the complete variable domain reads GAGVSQSPSNKVTEKGKDVELRCDPISGHTALYWYRQSLGQGLEFLIYFQGNSAPDKSGLPSDRFSAERTGGSVSTLTIQRTQQEDSAVYLCASSRPGANNEQFFGPGTRLTVL.